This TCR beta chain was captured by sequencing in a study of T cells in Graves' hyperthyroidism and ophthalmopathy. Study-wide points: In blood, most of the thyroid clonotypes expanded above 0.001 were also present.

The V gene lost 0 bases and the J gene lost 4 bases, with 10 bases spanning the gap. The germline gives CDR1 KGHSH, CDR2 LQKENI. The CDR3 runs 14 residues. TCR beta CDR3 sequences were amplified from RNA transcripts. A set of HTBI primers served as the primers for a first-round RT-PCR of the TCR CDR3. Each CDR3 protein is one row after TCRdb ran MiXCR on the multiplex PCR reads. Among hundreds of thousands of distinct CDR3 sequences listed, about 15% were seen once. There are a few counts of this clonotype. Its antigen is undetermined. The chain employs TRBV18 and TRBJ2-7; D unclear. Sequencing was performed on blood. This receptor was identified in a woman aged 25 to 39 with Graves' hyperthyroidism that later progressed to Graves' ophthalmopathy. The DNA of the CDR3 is TGTGCCAGCTCACCACCGGCGTCTGGGTACGAGCAGTACTTC. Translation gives CASSPPASGYEQYF.